This T cell receptor (beta chain) was retrieved from a study of blood T cell repertoires in COVID-19. The overall study: Donors in the United States, Italy and Spain gave samples during acute or convalescent COVID-19. From T cells, B-cell-depleted T cells, or PBMCs came the material, which was cDNA or gDNA.

The CDR3 is 14 residues long. Germline V gene lookup returns CDR1 SGHDN and CDR2 FVKESK. Trimming shortened V by 0 bases and J by 7 bases, and 12 bases separated the two germline ends. The protocol was immunoSEQ multiplex PCR, while the TCRdb copy is restricted to in-frame clones and leaves out a portion. The table has 200,000 to 250,000 clones, 65% to 90% seen once. Sequencing used peripheral blood. The chain is built from TRBV14 and TRBJ1-2; unclear D gene. The sequence derives from a man aged 50 to 59 with acute or convalescent COVID-19. The CDR3 nucleotides read TGTGCCAGCAGCCAAGAGGTCGGGTACGGTGGCTACACCTTC. This gives the protein CASSQEVGYGGYTF.